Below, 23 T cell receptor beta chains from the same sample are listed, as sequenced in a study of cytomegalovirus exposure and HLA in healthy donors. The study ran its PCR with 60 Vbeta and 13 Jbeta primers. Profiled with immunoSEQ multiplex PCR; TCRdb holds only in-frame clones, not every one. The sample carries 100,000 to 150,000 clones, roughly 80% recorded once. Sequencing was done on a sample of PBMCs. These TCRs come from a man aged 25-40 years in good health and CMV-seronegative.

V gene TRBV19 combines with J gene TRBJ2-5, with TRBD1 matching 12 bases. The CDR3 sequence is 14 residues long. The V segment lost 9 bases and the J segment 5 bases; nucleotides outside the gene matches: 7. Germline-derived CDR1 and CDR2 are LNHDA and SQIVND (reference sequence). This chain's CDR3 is CASQGTGGAETQYF. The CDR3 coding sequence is TGTGCCAGCCAAGGGACAGGGGGCGCGGAGACCCAGTACTTC.

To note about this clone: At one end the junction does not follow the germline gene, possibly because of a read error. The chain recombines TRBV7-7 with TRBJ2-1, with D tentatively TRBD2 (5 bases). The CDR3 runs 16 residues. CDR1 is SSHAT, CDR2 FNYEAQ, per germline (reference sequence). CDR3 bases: TGTGCTAGCAGCTTTAGGGCGGGCAGCTCCTACAATGAGCAGTTCTTC. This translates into CASSFRAGSSYNEQFF. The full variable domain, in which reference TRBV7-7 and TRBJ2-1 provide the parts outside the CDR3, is GAGVSQSPRYKVTKRGQDVTLRCDPISSHATLYWYQQALGQGPEFLTYFNYEAQPDKSGLPSDRFSAERPEGSISTLTIQRTEQRDSAMYRCASSFRAGSSYNEQFFGPGTRLTVL.

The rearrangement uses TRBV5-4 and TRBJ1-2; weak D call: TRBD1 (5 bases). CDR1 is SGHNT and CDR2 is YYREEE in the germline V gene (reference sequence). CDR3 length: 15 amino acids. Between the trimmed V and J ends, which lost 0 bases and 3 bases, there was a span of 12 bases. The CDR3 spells CASSLVAGYDYGYTF. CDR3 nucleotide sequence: TGTGCCAGCAGCTTGGTGGCAGGGTACGACTATGGCTACACCTTC.

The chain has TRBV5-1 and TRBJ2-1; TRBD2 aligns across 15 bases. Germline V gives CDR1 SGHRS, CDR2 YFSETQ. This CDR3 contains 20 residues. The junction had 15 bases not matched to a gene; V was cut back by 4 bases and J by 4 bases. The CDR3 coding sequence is TGCGCCAGCAGCCTATTACGGCTTGGACTAGCGGGAGGGAGGTACAATGAGCAGTTCTTC. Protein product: CASSLLRLGLAGGRYNEQFF.

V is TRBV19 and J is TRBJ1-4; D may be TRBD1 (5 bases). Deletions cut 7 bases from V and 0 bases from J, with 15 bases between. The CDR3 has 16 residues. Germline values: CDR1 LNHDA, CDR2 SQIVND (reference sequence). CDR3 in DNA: TGTGCCAGTACCCCTAAGGGGTTTTCAACTAATGAAAAACTGTTTTTT. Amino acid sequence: CASTPKGFSTNEKLFF.

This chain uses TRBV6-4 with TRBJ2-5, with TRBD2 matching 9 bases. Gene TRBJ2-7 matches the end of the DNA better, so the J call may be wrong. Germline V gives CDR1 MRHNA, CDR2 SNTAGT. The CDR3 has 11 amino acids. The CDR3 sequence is CASKRGDEQYF. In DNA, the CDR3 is TGTGCCAGCAAGCGGGGGGACGAGCAGTACTTC.

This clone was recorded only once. CDR3 amino acids: CASSPRLVGDTGELFF. The CDR3 region has the DNA TGTGCCAGCTCACCACGGTTAGTCGGGGACACCGGGGAGCTGTTTTTT. The gene calls are TRBV18 and TRBJ2-2; D possibly corresponds to TRBD2 (5 bases). CDR1 and CDR2 (germline): KGHSH, LQKENI. Trimming left V 1 base short and J 3 bases short, with 12 bases between. This CDR3 is built from 16 residues.

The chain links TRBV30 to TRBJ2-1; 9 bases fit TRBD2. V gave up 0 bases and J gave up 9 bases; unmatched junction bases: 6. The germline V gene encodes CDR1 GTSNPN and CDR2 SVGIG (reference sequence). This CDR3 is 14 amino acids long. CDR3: CAWSVVSSGIEQFF. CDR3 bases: TGTGCCTGGAGTGTAGTGTCTAGCGGGATTGAGCAGTTCTTC.

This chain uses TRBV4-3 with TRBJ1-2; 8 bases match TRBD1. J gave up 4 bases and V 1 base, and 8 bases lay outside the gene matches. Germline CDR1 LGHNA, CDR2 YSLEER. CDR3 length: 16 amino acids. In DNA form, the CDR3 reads TGCGCCAGCAGCCAAGGAAACGGACAGGGCGGCTATGGCTACACCTTC. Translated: CASSQGNGQGGYGYTF.

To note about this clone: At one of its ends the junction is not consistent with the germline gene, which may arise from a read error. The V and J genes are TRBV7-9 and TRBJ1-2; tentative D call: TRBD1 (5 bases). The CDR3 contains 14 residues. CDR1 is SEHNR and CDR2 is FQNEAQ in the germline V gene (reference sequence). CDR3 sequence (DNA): TGTTCCAGCAGCCTACCTGGAGGGGCGTCTGGCTACACCTTC. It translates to CSSSLPGGASGYTF.

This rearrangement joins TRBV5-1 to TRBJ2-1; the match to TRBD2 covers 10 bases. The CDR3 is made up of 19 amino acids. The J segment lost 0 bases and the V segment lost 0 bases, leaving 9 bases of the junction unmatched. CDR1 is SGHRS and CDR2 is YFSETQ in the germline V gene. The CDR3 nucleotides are TGCGCCAGCAGCTTGGCCTCGCTAGCGGGGGCATTCTCCTACAATGAGCAGTTCTTC. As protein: CASSLASLAGAFSYNEQFF.

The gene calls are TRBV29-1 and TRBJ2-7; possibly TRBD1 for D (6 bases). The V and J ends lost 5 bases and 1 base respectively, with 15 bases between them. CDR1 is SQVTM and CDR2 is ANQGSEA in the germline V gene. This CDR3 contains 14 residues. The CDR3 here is CSVMVGAPSYEQYF. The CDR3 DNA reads TGCAGCGTTATGGTGGGGGCCCCATCCTACGAGCAGTACTTC.

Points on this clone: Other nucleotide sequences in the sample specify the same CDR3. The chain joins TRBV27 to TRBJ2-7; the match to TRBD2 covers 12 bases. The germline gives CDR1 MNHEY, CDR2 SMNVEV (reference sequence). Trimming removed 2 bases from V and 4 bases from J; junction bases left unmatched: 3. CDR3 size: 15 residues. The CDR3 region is CASSLGLAGSYEQYF. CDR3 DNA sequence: TGTGCCAGCAGTTTAGGACTAGCGGGATCTTACGAGCAGTACTTC.

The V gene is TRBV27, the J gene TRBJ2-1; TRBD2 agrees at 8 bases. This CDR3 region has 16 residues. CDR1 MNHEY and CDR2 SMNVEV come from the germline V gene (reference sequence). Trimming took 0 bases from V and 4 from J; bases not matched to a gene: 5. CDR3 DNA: TGTGCCAGCAGTTTATCAAGCGGGAGAGGTTACAATGAGCAGTTCTTC. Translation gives CASSLSSGRGYNEQFF.

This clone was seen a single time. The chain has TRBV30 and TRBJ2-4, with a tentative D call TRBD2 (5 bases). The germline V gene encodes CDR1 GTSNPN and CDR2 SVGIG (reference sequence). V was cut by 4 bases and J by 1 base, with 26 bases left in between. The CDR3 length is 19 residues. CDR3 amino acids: CAWTNGEGRGVCAKNIQYF. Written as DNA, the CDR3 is TGTGCCTGGACCAATGGAGAGGGCCGGGGTGTTTGCGCCAAAAACATTCAGTACTTC. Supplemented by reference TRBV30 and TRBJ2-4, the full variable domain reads SQTIHQWPATLVQPVGSPLSLECTVEGTSNPNLYWYRQAAGRGLQLLFYSVGIGQISSEVPQNLSASRPQDRQFILSSKKLLLSDSGFYLCAWTNGEGRGVCAKNIQYFGAGTRLSVL.

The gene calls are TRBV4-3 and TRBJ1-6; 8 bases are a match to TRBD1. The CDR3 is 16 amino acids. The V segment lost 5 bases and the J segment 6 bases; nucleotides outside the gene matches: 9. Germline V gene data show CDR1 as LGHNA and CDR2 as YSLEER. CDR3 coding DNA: TGCGCCAGCAGCAAAGCTATCGACAGGGGTAATTCACCCCTCCACTTT. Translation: CASSKAIDRGNSPLHF.

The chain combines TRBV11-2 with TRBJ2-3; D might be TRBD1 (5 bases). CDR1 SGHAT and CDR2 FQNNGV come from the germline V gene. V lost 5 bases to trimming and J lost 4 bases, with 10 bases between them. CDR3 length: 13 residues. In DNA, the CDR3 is TGTGCCAGCAGCCGGACAAGGCCAGATACGCAGTATTTT. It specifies CASSRTRPDTQYF.

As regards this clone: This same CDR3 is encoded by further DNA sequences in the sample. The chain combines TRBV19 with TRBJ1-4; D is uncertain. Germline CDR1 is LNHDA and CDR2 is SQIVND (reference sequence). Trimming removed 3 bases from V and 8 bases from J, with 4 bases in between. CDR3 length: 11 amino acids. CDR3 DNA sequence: TGTGCCAGTAGTATGAGGGAAAAACTGTTTTTT. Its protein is CASSMREKLFF.

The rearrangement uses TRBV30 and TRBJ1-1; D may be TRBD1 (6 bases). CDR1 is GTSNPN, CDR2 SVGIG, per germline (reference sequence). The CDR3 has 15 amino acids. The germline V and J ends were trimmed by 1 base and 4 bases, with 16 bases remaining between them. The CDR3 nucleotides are TGTGCCTGGAGTGGCCCCCAGGGGCTGGGCACTGAAGCTTTCTTT. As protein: CAWSGPQGLGTEAFF. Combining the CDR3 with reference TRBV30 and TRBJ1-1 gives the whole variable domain SQTIHQWPATLVQPVGSPLSLECTVEGTSNPNLYWYRQAAGRGLQLLFYSVGIGQISSEVPQNLSASRPQDRQFILSSKKLLLSDSGFYLCAWSGPQGLGTEAFFGQGTRLTVV.

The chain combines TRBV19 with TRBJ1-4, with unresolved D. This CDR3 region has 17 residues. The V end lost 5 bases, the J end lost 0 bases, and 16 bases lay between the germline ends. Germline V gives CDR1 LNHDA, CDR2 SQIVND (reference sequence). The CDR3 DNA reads TGTGCCAGTAGTCCTTCCGGAGGCTGGGCAACTAATGAAAAACTGTTTTTT. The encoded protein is CASSPSGGWATNEKLFF.

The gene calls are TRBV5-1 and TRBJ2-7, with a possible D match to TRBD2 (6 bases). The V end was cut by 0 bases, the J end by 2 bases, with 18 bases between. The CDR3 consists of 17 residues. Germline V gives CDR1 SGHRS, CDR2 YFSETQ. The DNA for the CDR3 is TGCGCCAGCAGCTTGGCCCAATTAGCGGTACATACCTACGAGCAGTACTTC. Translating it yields CASSLAQLAVHTYEQYF. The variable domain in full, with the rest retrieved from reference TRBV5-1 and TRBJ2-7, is KAGVTQTPRYLIKTRGQQVTLSCSPISGHRSVSWYQQTPGQGLQFLFEYFSETQRNKGNFPGRFSGRQFSNSRSEMNVSTLELGDSALYLCASSLAQLAVHTYEQYFGPGTRLTVT.

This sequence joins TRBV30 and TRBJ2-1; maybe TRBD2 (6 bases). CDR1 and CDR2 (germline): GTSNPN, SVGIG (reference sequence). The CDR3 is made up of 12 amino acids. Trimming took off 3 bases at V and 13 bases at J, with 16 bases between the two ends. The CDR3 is CAWRLGRCEQFF. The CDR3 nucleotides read TGTGCCTGGAGGCTAGGGAGGTGTGAACAGTTCTTC.

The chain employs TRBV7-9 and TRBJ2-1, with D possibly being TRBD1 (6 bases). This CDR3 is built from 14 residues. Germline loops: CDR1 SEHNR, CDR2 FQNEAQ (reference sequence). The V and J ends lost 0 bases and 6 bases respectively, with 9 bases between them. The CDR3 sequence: CASSLAIGGNEQFF. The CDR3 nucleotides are TGTGCCAGCAGCTTAGCGATAGGGGGCAATGAGCAGTTCTTC.